The T cell receptor beta chain described here comes from a study of cytomegalovirus exposure and HLA in healthy donors. Study background: From donors who were HLA-typed, an early data release held 70 million to 90 million unique TCRs. General study results and limits: It was reported that the classifier diagnosed cytomegalovirus status with high specificity and sensitivity in both the original and validation cohorts.

The PCR employed 60 Vbeta primers together with 13 Jbeta primers. Libraries were prepared by immunoSEQ multiplex PCR; TCRdb keeps only in-frame clonotypes and omits some of them. The sample has about 140,000 clones, 78% seen once. Comment on this clone: Its antigen is unknown. Different DNA sequences within this sample yield the same CDR3.

Germline CDR1 MNHEY, CDR2 SMNVEV (reference sequence). V was clipped by 3 bases and J by 4 bases, with 6 bases between them. This CDR3 is 12 amino acids long. The clonotype originates from a male donor in good health and CMV-seronegative. Source material: PBMCs. This chain uses TRBV27 with TRBJ1-1; no reliable D call. The CDR3 DNA reads as TGTGCCAGCAGTTTGCGGGGCACTGAAGCTTTCTTT. Residues: CASSLRGTEAFF.